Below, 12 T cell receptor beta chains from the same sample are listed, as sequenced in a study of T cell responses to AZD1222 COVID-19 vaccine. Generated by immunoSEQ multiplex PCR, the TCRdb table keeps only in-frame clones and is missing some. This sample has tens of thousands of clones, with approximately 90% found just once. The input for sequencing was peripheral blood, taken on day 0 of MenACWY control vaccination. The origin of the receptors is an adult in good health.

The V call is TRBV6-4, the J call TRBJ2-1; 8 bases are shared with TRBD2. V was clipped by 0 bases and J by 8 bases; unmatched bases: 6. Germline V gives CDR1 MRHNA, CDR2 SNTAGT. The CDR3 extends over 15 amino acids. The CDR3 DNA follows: TGTGCCAGCAGTGACTCGGGACTAGGAGGGGATGAGCAGTTCTTC. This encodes CASSDSGLGGDEQFF.

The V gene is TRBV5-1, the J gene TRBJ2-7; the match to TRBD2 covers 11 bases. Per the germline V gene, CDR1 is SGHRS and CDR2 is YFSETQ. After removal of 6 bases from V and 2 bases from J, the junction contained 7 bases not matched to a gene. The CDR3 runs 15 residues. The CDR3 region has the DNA TGCGCCAGCAATCCCCTAGCGGGAGGCCCCTACGAGCAGTACTTC. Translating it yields CASNPLAGGPYEQYF.

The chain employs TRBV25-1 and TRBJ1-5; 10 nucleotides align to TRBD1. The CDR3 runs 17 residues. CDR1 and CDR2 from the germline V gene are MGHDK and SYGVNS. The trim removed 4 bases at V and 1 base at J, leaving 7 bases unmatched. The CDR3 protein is CASSAPGGQGSNQPQHF. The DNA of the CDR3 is TGTGCCAGCAGTGCTCCAGGGGGACAGGGGAGCAATCAGCCCCAGCATTTT.

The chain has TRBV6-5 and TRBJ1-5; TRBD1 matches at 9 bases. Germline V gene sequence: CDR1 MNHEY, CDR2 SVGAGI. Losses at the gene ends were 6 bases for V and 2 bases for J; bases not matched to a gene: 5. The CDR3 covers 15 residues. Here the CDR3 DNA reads TGTGCCAGCAGACAGGGGGCGTGGGGCAATCAGCCCCAGCATTTT. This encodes CASRQGAWGNQPQHF.

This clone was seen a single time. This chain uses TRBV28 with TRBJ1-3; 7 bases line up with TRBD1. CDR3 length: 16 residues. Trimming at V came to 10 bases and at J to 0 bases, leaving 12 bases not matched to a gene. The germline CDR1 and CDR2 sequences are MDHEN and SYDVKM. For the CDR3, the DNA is TGTGCCACACTGATGACAGGGCCCCGCTCTGGAAACACCATATATTTT. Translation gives CATLMTGPRSGNTIYF.

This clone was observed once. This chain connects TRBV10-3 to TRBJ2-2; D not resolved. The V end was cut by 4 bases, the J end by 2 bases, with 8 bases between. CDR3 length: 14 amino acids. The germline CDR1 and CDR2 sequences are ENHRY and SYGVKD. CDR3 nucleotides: TGTGCCATCAGTGTCCTAGATAACACCGGGGAGCTGTTTTTT. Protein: CAISVLDNTGELFF.

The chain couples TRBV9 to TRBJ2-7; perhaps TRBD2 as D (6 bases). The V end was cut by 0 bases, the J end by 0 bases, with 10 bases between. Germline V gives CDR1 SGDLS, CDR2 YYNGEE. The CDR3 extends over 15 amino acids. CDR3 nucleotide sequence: TGTGCCAGCAGCGTAGGGGACTTGTCCTCCTACGAGCAGTACTTC. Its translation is CASSVGDLSSYEQYF.

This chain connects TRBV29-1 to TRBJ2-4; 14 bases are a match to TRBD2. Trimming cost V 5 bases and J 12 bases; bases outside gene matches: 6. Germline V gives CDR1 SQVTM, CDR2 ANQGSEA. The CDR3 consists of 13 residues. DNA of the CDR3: TGCAGCGTTAGACTAGCGGGAGGGCTTAATCAGTACTTC. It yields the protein CSVRLAGGLNQYF.

DNA for the CDR3: TGTGCCACCGGGGACGGGATTAATGAAAAACTGTTTTTT. Its protein product is CATGDGINEKLFF. V and J are TRBV15 and TRBJ1-4, with D possibly matching TRBD1 (5 bases). The ends were cut back, 8 bases at V and 4 bases at J, with 11 bases in the middle. In germline, CDR1 is LNHNV, CDR2 YYDKDF (reference sequence). This CDR3 contains 13 residues.

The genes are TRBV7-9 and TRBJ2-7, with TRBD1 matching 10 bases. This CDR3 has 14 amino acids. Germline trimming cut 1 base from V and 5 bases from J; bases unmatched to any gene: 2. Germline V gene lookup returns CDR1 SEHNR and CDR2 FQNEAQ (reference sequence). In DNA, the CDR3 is TGTGCCAGCAGCTTAGGGGGGACAGGGGACGAGCAGTACTTC. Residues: CASSLGGTGDEQYF. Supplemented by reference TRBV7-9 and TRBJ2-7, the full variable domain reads DTGVSQNPRHKITKRGQNVTFRCDPISEHNRLYWYRQTLGQGPEFLTYFQNEAQLEKSRLLSDRFSAERPKGSFSTLEIQRTEQGDSAMYLCASSLGGTGDEQYFGPGTRLTVT.

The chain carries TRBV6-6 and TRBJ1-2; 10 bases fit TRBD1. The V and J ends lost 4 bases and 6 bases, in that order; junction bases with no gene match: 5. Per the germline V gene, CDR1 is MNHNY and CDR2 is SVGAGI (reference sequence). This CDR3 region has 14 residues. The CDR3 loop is CASSFDRGPHGYTF. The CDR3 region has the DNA TGTGCCAGCAGTTTTGACAGGGGGCCTCATGGCTACACCTTC.

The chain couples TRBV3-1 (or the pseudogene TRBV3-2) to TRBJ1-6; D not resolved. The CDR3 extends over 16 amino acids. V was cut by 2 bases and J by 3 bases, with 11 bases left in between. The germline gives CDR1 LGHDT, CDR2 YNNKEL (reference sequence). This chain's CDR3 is CASSQSVTDYNSPLHF. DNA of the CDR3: TGTGCCAGCAGCCAATCCGTAACAGACTATAATTCACCCCTCCACTTT.